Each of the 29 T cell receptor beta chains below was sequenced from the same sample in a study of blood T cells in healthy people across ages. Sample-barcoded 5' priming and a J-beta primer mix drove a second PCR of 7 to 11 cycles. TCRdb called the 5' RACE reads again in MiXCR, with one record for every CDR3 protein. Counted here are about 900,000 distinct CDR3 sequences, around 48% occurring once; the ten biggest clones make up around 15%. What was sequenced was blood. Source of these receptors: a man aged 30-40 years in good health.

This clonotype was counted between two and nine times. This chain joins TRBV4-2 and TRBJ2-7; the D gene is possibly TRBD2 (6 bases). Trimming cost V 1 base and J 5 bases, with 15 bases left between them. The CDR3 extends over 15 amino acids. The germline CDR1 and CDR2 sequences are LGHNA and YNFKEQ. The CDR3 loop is CASSQVGTSGHEQYF. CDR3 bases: TGTGCCAGCAGCCAAGTGGGGACTTCTGGCCACGAGCAGTACTTC.

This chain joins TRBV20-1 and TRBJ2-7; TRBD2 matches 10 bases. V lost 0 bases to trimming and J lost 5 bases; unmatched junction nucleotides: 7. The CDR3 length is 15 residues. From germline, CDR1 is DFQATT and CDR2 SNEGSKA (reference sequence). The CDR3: CSARDLTSGVDEQYF. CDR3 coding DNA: TGCAGTGCTAGAGATCTTACTAGCGGGGTAGACGAGCAGTACTTC.

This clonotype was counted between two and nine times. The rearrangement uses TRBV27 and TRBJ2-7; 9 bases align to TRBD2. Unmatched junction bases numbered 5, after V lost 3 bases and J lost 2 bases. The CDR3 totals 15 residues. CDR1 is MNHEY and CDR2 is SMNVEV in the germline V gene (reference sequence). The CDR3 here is CASSLTSGETYEQYF. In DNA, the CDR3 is TGTGCCAGCAGTTTGACTAGCGGAGAAACCTACGAGCAGTACTTC.

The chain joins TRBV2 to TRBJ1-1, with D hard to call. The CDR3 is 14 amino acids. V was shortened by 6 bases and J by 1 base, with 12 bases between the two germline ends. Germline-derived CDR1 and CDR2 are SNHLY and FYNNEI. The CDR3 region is CASSRPDGNTEAFF. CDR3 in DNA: TGTGCCAGCAGCCGACCCGACGGGAACACTGAAGCTTTCTTT.

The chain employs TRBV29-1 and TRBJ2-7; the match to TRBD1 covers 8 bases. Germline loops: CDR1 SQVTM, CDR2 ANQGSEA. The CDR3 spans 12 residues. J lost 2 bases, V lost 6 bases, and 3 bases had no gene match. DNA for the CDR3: TGCAGCGTGAGACAGGGGCCCTACGAGCAGTACTTC. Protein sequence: CSVRQGPYEQYF.

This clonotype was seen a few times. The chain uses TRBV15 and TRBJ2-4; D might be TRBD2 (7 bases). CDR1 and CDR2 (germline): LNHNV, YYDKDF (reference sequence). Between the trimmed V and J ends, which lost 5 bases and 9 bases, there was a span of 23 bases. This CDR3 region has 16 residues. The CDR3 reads CATSGLSGGLSLIQYF. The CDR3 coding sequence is TGTGCCACCAGCGGACTCTCCGGGGGGCTGAGTCTCATTCAGTACTTC.

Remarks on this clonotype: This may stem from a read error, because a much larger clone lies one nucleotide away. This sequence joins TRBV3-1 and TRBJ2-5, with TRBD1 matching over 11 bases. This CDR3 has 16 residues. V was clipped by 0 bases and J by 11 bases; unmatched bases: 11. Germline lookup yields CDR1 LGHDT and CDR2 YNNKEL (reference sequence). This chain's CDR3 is CASSQEGTGGFNEQYF. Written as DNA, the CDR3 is TGTGCCAGCAGCCAAGAAGGGACAGGGGGGTTCAATGAGCAGTACTTC.

The CDR3 reads CASSVRTGGWADTQYF. CDR3 coding DNA: TGTGCCAGCAGCGTACGGACAGGGGGCTGGGCAGATACGCAGTATTTT. This rearrangement joins TRBV3-1 to TRBJ2-3; 11 bases map to TRBD1. The CDR3 extends over 16 amino acids. The J segment lost 4 bases and the V segment lost 5 bases, leaving 8 bases of the junction unmatched. CDR1 and CDR2 from the germline V gene are LGHDT and YNNKEL (reference sequence).

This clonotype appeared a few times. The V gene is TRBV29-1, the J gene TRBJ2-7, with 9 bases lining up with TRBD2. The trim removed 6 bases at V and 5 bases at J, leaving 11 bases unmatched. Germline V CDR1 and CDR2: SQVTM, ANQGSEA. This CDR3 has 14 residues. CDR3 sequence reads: CSVTERGEWDEQYF. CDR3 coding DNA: TGCAGCGTCACTGAGCGGGGGGAGTGGGACGAGCAGTACTTC.

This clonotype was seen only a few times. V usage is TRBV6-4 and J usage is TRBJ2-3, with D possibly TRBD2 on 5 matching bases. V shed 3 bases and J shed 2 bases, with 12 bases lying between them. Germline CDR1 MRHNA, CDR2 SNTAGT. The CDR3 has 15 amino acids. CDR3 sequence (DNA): TGTGCCAGCAGTGAAGGAGAGGGTTTCACAGATACGCAGTATTTT. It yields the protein CASSEGEGFTDTQYF.

CDR3 region: CASTSGTDRSYEQYF. The CDR3 DNA reads as TGCGCCAGCACCTCAGGGACCGACAGATCCTACGAGCAGTACTTC. The chain uses TRBV5-1 and TRBJ2-5; D is tentatively TRBD1 or TRBD2 (5 bases each). TRBJ2-7 explains the end of the DNA better; the J call may be wrong. The CDR3 runs 15 residues. Germline V gene lookup returns CDR1 SGHRS and CDR2 YFSETQ.

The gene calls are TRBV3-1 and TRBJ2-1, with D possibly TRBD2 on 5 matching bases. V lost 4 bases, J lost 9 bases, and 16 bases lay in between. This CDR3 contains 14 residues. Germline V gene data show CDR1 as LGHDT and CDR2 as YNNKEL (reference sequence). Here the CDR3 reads CASSPQRARAEQFF. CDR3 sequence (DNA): TGTGCCAGCAGCCCCCAGCGAGCGCGGGCTGAGCAGTTCTTC.

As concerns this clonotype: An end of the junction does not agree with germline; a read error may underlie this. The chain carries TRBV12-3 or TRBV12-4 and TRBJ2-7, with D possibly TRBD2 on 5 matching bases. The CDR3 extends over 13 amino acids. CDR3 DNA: TGTGCCAGCGGTTTATCTCGCCGGGGTGAGCAGTACTTC. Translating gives CASGLSRRGEQYF.

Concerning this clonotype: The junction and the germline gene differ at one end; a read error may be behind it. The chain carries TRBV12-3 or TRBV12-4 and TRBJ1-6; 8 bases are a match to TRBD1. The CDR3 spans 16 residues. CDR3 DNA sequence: TGTGCCAGCAGTCCATGGACAGGGCCCTATAATTCACCCCCCCACTTT. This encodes CASSPWTGPYNSPPHF.

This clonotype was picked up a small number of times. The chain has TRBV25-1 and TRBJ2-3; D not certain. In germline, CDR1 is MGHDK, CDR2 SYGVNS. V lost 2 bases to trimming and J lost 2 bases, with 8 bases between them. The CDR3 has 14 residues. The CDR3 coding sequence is TGTGCCAGCAGTGAAGACTCACTCACAGATACGCAGTATTTT. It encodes CASSEDSLTDTQYF.

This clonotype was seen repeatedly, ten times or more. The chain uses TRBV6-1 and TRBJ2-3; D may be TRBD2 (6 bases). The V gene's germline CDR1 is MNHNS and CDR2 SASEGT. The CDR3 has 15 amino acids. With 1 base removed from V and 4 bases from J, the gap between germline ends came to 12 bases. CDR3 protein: CASSEEAGRADTQYF. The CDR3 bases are TGTGCCAGCAGTGAAGAGGCGGGGAGAGCAGATACGCAGTATTTT.

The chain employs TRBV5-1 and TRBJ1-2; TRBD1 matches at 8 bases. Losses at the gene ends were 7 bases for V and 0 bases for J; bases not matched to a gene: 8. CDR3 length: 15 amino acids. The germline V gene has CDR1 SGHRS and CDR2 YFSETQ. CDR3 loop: CASGSGQGSNYGYTF. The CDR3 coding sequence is TGCGCCAGCGGATCAGGACAGGGATCTAACTATGGCTACACCTTC.

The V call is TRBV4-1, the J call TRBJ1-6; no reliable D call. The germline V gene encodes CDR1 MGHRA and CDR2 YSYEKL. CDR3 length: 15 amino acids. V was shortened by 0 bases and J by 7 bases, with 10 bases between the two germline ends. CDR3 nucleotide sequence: TGCGCCAGCAGCCAAGAAGAGGTGGGAAATTCACCCCTCCACTTT. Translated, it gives CASSQEEVGNSPLHF.

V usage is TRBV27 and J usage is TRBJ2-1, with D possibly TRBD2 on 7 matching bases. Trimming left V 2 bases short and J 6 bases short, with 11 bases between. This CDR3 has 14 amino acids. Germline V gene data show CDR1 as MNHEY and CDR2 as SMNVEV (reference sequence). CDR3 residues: CASSLGGAVNEQFF. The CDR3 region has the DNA TGTGCCAGCAGTTTAGGGGGGGCTGTCAATGAGCAGTTCTTC.

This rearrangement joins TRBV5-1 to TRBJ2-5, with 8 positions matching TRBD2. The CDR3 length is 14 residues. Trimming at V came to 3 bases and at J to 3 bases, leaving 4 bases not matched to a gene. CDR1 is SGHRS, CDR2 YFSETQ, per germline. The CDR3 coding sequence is TGCGCCAGCAGCTGGAAGGGACTAGAAGAGACCCAGTACTTC. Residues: CASSWKGLEETQYF.

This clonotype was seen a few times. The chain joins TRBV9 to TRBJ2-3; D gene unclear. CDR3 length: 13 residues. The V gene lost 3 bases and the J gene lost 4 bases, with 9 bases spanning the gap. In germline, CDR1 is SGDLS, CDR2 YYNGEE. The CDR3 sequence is CASSAQPADTQYF. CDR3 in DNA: TGTGCCAGCAGCGCTCAACCCGCAGATACGCAGTATTTT.

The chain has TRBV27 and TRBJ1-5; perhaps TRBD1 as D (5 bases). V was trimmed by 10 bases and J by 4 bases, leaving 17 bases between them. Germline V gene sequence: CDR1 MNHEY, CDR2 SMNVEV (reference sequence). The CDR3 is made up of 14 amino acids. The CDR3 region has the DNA TGTGCCACCCGATTTAGGGGAGTAAATCAGCCCCAGCATTTT. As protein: CATRFRGVNQPQHF.

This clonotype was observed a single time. The chain's CDR3 is CSSLWGSYEQYF. CDR3 bases: TGCAGTTCCTTATGGGGGAGCTACGAGCAGTACTTC. This chain connects TRBV20-1 to TRBJ2-7; D assignment may be TRBD1 or TRBD2 (5 bases each). This CDR3 contains 12 residues. Germline V lookup: CDR1 DFQATT, CDR2 SNEGSKA (reference sequence). Trimming shortened V by 8 bases and J by 3 bases, and 14 bases separated the two germline ends.

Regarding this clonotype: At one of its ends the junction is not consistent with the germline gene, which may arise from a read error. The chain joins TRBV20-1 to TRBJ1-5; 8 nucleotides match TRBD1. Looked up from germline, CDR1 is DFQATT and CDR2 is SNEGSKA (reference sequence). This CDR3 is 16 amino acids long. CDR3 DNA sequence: TGCAGTGCAACTTGGGACAGGACAACTAGCAATCAGCCCCCGCATTTT. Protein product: CSATWDRTTSNQPPHF.

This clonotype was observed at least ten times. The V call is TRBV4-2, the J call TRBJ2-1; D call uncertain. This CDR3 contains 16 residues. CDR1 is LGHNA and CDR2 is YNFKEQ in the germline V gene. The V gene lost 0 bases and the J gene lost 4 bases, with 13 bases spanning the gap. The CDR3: CASSQDLASGYNEQFF. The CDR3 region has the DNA TGTGCCAGCAGCCAAGATTTGGCTAGTGGGTACAATGAGCAGTTCTTC.

The CDR3 DNA sequence: TGTGCCAGCAGTGCCGGGACGCAAATCTATAATTCACCCCTCCACTTT. It specifies CASSAGTQIYNSPLHF. V and J are TRBV6-1 and TRBJ1-6, with D possibly TRBD1 on 5 matching bases. Germline assignment: CDR1 MNHNS and CDR2 SASEGT. Deletions cut 4 bases from V and 3 bases from J, with 13 bases between. This CDR3 region has 16 residues.

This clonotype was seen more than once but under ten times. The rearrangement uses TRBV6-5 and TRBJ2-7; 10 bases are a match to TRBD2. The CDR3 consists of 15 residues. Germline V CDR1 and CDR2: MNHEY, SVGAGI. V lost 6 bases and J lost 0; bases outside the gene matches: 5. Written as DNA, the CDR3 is TGTGCCAGCAGATTACTAGCGGGGAGCTCCTACGAGCAGTACTTC. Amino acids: CASRLLAGSSYEQYF.

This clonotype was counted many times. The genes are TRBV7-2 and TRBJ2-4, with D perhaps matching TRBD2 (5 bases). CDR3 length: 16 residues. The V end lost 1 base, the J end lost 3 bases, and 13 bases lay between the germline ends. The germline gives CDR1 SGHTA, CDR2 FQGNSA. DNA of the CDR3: TGTGCCAGCAGCTTAGACACTAGATGGGGCAAAAACATTCAGTACTTC. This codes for CASSLDTRWGKNIQYF.

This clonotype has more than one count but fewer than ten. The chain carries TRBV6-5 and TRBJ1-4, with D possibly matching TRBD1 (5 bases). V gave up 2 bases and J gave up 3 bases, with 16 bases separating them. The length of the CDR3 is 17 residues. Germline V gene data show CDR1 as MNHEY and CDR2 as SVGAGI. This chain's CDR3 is CASSYQPPGESNEKLFF. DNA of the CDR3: TGTGCCAGCAGTTACCAACCGCCGGGGGAGTCTAATGAAAAACTGTTTTTT.